This T cell receptor beta chain was recorded in a study of blood T cell repertoires in COVID-19. Study-wide background: Sample material is recorded as cDNA or gDNA derived from T cells, B-cell-depleted T cells, or PBMCs.

This clone showed up just a few times. V dropped 2 bases and J dropped 5 bases, with 11 bases sitting between them. Germline CDR1 reads SGHAT; CDR2 reads FQNNGV. This CDR3 contains 14 residues. Original processing methods: Estimation of nucleated cell counts relied on the amplification of reference gene primers. Generated by immunoSEQ multiplex PCR, the TCRdb table keeps only in-frame clones and is missing some. The V and J calls and the clone size are those of that table, but D and trimming were determined from the DNA. This table holds about 260,000 clones, about 80% found once. Clinical history reported by participants formed the basis on which cohorts were assigned.

The genes are TRBV11-2 and TRBJ2-3; D not resolved. This TCR was sampled from a man aged 30 to 39 with acute COVID-19. The specimen sequenced was PBMCs or T cells enriched from blood (not recorded which). CDR3 sequence: CASSLIVFGDTQYF. The CDR3 region has the DNA TGTGCCAGCAGCTTAATCGTTTTCGGAGATACGCAGTATTTT.